Detailed here is one T cell receptor (beta chain). The record originates from a study of cytomegalovirus exposure and HLA in healthy donors. Primers for the PCR totalled 60 Vbeta and 13 Jbeta. Measured with immunoSEQ multiplex PCR; TCRdb has only the in-frame clones, and not every one. The data show 100,000 to 150,000 clones, about 86% seen once. What was sequenced was PBMCs. This TCR derives from a young man in good health and CMV-seronegative.

The DNA of the CDR3 is TGTGCCATCAGAGTGCCTCTAACAGTGCGGGGCGGCTACACCTTC. Translation gives CAIRVPLTVRGGYTF. The chain has TRBV10-3 and TRBJ1-2; D is perhaps TRBD1 (5 bases). Trimming stripped 6 bases from V and 8 bases from J, with 22 bases between. This CDR3 comprises 15 residues. Germline V gene lookup returns CDR1 ENHRY and CDR2 SYGVKD.